This TCR beta chain was sequenced for a study of technical replicates of blood from a few donors. Assay: immunoSEQ multiplex PCR; the TCRdb copy retains only in-frame clones and omits some. The sample lists about 60,000 clones, 85% to 90% occurring once. There are 15 residues in the CDR3. Germline V gene sequence: CDR1 SNHLY, CDR2 FYNNEI. V dropped 7 bases and J dropped 0; count of bases not matched to a gene: 9. This receptor was taken from a human donor in good health. Some clones in this sample may be carry-over from other donors' samples. What was sequenced was PBMCs. V and J are TRBV2 and TRBJ2-7, with 7 bases aligning to TRBD1. The CDR3 region is CASTTTGAYSYEQYF. As DNA, the CDR3 is TGTGCCAGCACCACAACAGGGGCTTACTCCTACGAGCAGTACTTC.